This T cell receptor beta chain was identified during a study of OX40 agonist ivuxolimab in advanced cancers. On the study more broadly: Those treated in dose escalation had hepatocellular carcinoma, melanoma, renal cell cancer or head and neck cancer. Subjects had a mean age of roughly 57 years, with a range of about 20 to 85; more than 75% were male. Of the patients, three showed partial responses, one with hepatocellular carcinoma and two with cutaneous melanoma.

Germline V gene data show CDR1 as MDHEN and CDR2 as SYDVKM. The CDR3 runs to 15 residues. Deletions cut 3 bases from V and 5 bases from J, with 16 bases between. As regards this clone: Its target is unknown.

Whole-study results and caveats: Expanded clones were, on average, more numerous among CD8+ T cells than CD4+.

TCRdb's table, derived via immunoSEQ multiplex PCR, lists solely in-frame clones and lacks some. The top ten hold around 10% of the sample, which has 77,000 or so clones, roughly 89% seen once. Sequences were derived from CD4+ or CD8+ T cells sorted from blood, sampled in a trial of the OX40 agonist ivuxolimab. V gene TRBV28 combines with J gene TRBJ2-5; D may be TRBD1 (8 bases). This clonotype was sampled from an adult with an advanced solid tumor such as melanoma, head and neck, liver or kidney cancer. The CDR3, as DNA: TGTGCCAGCAGTTTTGCAACAGGGGGGGTCGAGACCCAGTACTTC. Encoded protein: CASSFATGGVETQYF. Based on the CDR3 plus reference TRBV28 and TRBJ2-5, the full variable domain is DVKVTQSSRYLVKRTGEKVFLECVQDMDHENMFWYRQDPGLGLRLIYFSYDVKMKEKGDIPEGYSVSREKKERFSLILESASTNQTSMYLCASSFATGGVETQYFGPGTRLLVL.